Each of the 4 T cell receptor beta chains below was sequenced from the same sample in a study of cytomegalovirus exposure and HLA in healthy donors. Primers: 60 Vbeta forward and 13 Jbeta reverse. Repertoires were generated with immunoSEQ multiplex PCR, while TCRdb's copy carries only in-frame clones and drops some. Of 110,000 to 150,000 clones in the sample, about 74% were seen once. The sequenced sample consisted of PBMCs. Every receptor here comes from a woman aged 50 to 60 in good health and CMV-seronegative.

The CDR3, as DNA: TGTGCCATCAGTGAGGGGGACAGGGGACACACCTTC. This encodes CAISEGDRGHTF. The chain uses TRBV10-3 and TRBJ1-2; 10 nucleotides align to TRBD1. Germline assignment: CDR1 ENHRY and CDR2 SYGVKD. CDR3 length: 12 amino acids. V lost 2 bases and J lost 12; bases outside the gene matches: 3.

This clone was observed a few times. CDR3 sequence (DNA): TGTGCCAGCAGCCCACGGAGGTGGGGGGGCGGAAATGAGCAGTTCTTC. Its translation is CASSPRRWGGGNEQFF. The rearrangement uses TRBV7-8 and TRBJ2-1; D possibly corresponds to TRBD2 (7 bases). Trimming left V 5 bases short and J 7 bases short, with 21 bases between. Per the germline V gene, CDR1 is SGHVS and CDR2 is FQNEAQ. CDR3 length: 16 amino acids.

This clone was seen just once. The genes are TRBV29-1 and TRBJ2-7; maybe TRBD1 (5 bases). The V gene lost 3 bases and the J gene lost 0 bases, with 15 bases spanning the gap. Germline V gives CDR1 SQVTM, CDR2 ANQGSEA. CDR3 size: 15 residues. The chain's CDR3 is CSVELTGIFSYEQYF. The CDR3 bases are TGCAGCGTTGAGCTTACAGGAATATTCTCCTACGAGCAGTACTTC.

The genes are TRBV28 and TRBJ1-6; 10 bases line up with TRBD1. CDR3 length: 22 amino acids. CDR1 MDHEN and CDR2 SYDVKM come from the germline V gene. With 3 bases clipped from V and 10 bases from J, the junction kept 27 bases outside the gene matches. The CDR3 protein is CASSLGIFGGVKTGGTGSPLHF. The DNA for the CDR3 is TGTGCCAGCAGTTTGGGGATCTTCGGGGGCGTCAAGACAGGGGGCACAGGATCACCCCTCCACTTT.